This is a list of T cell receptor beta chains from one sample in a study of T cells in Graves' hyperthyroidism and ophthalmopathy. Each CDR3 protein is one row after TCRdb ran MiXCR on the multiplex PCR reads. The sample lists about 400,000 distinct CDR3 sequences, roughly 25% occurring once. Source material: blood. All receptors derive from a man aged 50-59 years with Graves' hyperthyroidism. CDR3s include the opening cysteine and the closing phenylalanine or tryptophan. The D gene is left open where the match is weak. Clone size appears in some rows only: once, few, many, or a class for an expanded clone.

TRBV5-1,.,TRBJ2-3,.,TGCGCCAGCAGCTTTTGCACAGATACGCAGTATTTT,CASSFCTDTQYF
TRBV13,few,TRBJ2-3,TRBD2,TGTGCCAGCAGCTTAAGGGCTAGCGGGAGGACAGATACGCAGTATTTT,CASSLRASGRTDTQYF
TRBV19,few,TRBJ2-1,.,TGTGCCAGTAGTATAGACCGGACTGGGAATGAGCAGTTCTTC,CASSIDRTGNEQFF
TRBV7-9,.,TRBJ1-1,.,TGTGCCAGCAGCTCCTTGGGGAACACTGAAGCTTTCTTT,CASSSLGNTEAFF
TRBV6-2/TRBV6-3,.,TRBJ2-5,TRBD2,TGTGCCAGCAGTGCGTCCGGACTAGCGGGAGGGTACCAAGAGACCCAGTACTTC,CASSASGLAGGYQETQYF
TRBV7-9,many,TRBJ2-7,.,TGTGCCAGCAACCTGGCCGGGAGCTCCTACGAGCAGTACTTC,CASNLAGSSYEQYF
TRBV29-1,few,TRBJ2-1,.,TGCAGCGTGGACAACAGGGCAGGAGGCAATGAGCAGTTCTTC,CSVDNRAGGNEQFF
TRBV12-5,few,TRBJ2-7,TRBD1,TGTGCTAGTGCCTGGGACAGTTCCTCCTACGAGCAGTACTTC,CASAWDSSSYEQYF
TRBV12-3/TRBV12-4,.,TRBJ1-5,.,TGTGCCAGCAGTTTTATTAGCCGGATAAGACTGGGGGACTATAGCAATCAGCCCCAGCATTTT,CASSFISRIRLGDYSNQPQHF
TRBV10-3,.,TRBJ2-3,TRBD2,TGTGCCATAGGGGAGAGACTAGCGGGATCGGTAGGAACAGATACGCAGTATTTT,CAIGERLAGSVGTDTQYF
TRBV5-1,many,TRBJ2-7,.,TGTGCCAGCAGCTTAGGAGGGACGGCAACCTACGAGCAGTACTTC,CASSLGGTATYEQYF
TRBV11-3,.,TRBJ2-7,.,TGTGCCAGCAGCCAAGATCAGGCTGAGCAGTACTTC,CASSQDQAEQYF
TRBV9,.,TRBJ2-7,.,TGTGCCAGCAGCGCCTACAGCACAAGCTCCTACGAGCAGTACTTC,CASSAYSTSSYEQYF
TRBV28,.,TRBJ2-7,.,TGTGCCAGCAGCGCCAACGGGGCCAGGGGGGCCTACGAGCAGTACTTC,CASSANGARGAYEQYF
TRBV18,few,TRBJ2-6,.,TGTGCCAGCTCACCACTAGCCCCTGGGGCCAACGTCCTGACTTTC,CASSPLAPGANVLTF
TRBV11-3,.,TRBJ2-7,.,TGTGCCAGCAGCTTAGAACGACACGAGCAGTACTTC,CASSLERHEQYF
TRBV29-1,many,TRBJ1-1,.,TGCAGCGCCCGGGACGGCAGAACTGAAGCTTTCTTT,CSARDGRTEAFF
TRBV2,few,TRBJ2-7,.,TGTGCCAGCAGACAGGCTACCTACGAGCAGTACTTC,CASRQATYEQYF
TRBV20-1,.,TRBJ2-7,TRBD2,TGCAGTGTCGGTCCGGGGGGTTACAGGATTGGCAACGAGCAGTACTTC,CSVGPGGYRIGNEQYF
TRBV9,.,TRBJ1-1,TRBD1,TGTGCCAGCAGCCCAGGGACAGGGGGCTCGAAAACGAACACTGAAGCTTTCTTT,CASSPGTGGSKTNTEAFF